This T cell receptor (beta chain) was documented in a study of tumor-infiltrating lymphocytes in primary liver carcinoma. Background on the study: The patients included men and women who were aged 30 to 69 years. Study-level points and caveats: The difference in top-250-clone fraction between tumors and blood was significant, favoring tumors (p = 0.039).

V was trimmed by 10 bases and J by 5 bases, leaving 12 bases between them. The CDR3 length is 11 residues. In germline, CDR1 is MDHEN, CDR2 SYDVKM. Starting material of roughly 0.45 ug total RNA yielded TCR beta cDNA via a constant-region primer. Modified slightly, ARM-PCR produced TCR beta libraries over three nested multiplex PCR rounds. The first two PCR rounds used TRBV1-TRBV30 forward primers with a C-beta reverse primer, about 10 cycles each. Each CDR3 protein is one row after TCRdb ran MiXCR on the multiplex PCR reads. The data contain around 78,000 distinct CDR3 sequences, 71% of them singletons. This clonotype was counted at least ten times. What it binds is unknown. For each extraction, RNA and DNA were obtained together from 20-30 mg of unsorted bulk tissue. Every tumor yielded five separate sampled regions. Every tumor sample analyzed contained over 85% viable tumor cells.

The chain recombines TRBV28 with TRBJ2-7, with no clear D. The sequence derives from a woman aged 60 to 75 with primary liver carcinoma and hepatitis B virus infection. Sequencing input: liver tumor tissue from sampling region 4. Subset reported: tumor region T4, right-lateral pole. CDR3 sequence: CATTDPNEQYF. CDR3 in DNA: TGTGCCACGACGGACCCTAACGAGCAGTACTTC.